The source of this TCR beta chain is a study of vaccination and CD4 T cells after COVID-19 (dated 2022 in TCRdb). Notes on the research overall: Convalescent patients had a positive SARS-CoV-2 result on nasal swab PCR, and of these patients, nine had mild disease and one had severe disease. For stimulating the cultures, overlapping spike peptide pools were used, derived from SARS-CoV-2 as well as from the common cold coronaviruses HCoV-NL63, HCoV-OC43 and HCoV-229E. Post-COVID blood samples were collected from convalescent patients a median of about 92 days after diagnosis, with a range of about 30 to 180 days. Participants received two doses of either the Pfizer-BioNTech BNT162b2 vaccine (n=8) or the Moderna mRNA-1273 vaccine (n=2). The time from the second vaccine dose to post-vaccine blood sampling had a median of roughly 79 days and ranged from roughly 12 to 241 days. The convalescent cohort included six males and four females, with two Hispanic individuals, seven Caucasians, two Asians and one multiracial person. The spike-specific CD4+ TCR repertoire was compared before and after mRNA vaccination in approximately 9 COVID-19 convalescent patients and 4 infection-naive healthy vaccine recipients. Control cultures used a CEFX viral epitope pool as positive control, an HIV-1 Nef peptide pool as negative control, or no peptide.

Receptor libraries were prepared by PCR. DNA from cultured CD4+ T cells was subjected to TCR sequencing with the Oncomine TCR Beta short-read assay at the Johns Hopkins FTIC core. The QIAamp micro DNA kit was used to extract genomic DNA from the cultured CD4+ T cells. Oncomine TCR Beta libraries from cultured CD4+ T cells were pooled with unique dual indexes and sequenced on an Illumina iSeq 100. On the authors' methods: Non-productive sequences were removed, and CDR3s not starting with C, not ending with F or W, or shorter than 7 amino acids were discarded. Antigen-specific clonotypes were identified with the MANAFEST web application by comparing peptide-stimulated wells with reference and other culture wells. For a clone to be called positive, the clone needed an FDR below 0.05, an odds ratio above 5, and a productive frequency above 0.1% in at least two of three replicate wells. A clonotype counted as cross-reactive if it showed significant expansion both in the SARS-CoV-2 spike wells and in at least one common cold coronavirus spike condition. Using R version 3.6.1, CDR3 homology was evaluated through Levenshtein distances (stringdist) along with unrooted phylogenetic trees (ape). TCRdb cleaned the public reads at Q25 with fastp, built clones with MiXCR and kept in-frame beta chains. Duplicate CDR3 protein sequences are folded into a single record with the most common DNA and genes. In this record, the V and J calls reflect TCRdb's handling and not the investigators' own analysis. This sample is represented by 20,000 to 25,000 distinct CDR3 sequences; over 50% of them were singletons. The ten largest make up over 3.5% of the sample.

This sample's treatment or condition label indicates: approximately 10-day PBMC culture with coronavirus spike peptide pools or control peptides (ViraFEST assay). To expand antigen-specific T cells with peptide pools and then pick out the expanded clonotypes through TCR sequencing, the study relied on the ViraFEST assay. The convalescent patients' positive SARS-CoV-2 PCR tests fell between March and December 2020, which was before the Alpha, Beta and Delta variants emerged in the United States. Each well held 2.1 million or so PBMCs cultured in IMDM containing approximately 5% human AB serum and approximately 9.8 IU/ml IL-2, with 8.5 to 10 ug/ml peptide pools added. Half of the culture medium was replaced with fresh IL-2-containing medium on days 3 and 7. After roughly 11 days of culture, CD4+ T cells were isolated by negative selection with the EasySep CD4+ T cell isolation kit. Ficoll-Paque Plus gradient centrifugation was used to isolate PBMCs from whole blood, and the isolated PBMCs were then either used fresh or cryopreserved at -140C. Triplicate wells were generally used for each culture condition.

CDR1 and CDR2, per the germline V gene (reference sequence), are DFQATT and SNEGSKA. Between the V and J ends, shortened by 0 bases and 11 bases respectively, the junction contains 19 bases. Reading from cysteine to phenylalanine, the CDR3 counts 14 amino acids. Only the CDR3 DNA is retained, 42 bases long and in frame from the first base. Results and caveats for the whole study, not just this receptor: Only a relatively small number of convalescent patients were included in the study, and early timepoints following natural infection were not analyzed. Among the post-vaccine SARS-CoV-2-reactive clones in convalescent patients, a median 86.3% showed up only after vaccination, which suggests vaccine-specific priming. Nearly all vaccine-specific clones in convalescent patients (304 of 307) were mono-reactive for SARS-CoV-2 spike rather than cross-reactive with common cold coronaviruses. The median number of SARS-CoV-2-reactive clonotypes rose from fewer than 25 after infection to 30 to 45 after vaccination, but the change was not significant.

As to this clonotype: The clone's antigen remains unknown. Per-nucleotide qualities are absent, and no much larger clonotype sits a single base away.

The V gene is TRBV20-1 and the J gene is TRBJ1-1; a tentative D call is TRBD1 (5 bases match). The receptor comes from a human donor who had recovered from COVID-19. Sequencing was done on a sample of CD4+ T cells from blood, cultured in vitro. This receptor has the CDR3 CSARDPRAGAGAFF. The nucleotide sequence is TGCAGTGCTAGAGATCCTAGGGCCGGGGCTGGGGCTTTCTTT.